This T cell receptor (beta chain) stems from a study of post-analysis software for immune sequencing data. Broader study findings: Samples sharing a preparation batch grouped tightly together when assessed by F measure. About 5 TRBV segments appeared more often in patients than in controls, and TRBV5-6, TRBV5-1 and TRBV20-1 were among these.

Germline assignment: CDR1 DFQATT and CDR2 SNEGSKA (reference sequence). After removal of 6 bases from V and 2 bases from J, the junction contained 14 bases not matched to a gene. The CDR3 runs 17 residues. Unique molecular identifiers were built into the TCR beta cDNA libraries. MiXCR was run by TCRdb on the PCR reads, yielding one entry per CDR3 protein. Of 430,000 or so distinct CDR3 sequences in the sample, 39% are singletons; the top ten hold about 8%. This clonotype has more than one count but fewer than ten. Its antigen is not known. The sequencing input was blood. This rearrangement joins TRBV20-1 to TRBJ2-7; 12 bases map to TRBD1. The TCR was taken from a girl aged 2 to 10 with multiple sclerosis. DNA for the CDR3: TGCAGTGCGACCGGGACAGGGGGCTTTTTAAACCCCTACGAGCAGTACTTC. Its protein product is CSATGTGGFLNPYEQYF.